This T cell receptor beta chain was sequenced in a study of cytomegalovirus exposure and HLA in healthy donors. General study results and limits: The authors reported that TCR beta sequences could predict HLA-A and HLA-B alleles. These predictions were accurate for most subjects in the first cohort. The study labeled around 160 TCR beta chains cytomegalovirus-associated. Exclusion as indistinguishable affected some V segments, including TRBV6-2 and TRBV6-3.

PCR was performed using 60 Vbeta and 13 Jbeta primers. Repertoires were generated with immunoSEQ multiplex PCR, while TCRdb's copy carries only in-frame clones and drops some. Here the sample spans 90,000 to 120,000 clones, roughly 70% being singletons. V shed 4 bases and J 4 bases; nucleotides not matched to a gene: 5. The CDR3 runs 14 residues. Germline V lookup: CDR1 GTSNPN, CDR2 SVGIG (reference sequence). Each donor was nominally healthy when sampled (though unrecorded immune exposures were likely). This clone was seen more than once but under ten times. Its antigen is unidentified. The sequencing sample was made of PBMCs. The TCR originated in a woman between 40 and 55 years old in good health and CMV-seropositive. The V call is TRBV30, the J call TRBJ2-5; 11 nucleotides match TRBD2. CDR3 in DNA: TGTGCCTGGAATGCGCTAGCGGGGGGAGAGACCCAGTACTTC. Encoded protein: CAWNALAGGETQYF.